This T cell receptor beta chain was recovered during a study of blood T cell repertoires in COVID-19. Whole-study context: Specimens from acute and convalescent COVID-19 originated in the United States, Italy and Spain. T cells, B-cell-depleted T cells, or PBMCs supplied cDNA or gDNA.

CDR1 SGHRS and CDR2 YFSETQ come from the germline V gene. V shed 0 bases and J 0 bases; nucleotides not matched to a gene: 6. The CDR3 is made up of 18 amino acids. Authors' data handling: Estimation of nucleated cell counts was performed using reference gene primer amplification. Some clones are missing from TCRdb's copy, which holds only in-frame ones; the method was immunoSEQ multiplex PCR. Clonal size and the V and J genes are those of that table, whereas D and trimming came from the DNA. Of approximately 99,000 clones detected, about 90% appear once; the ten largest clones hold over 2%. The chain links TRBV5-1 to TRBJ2-3, with 11 bases lining up with TRBD2. This sequence was found in a human donor in a cohort sampled during active COVID-19. Sequences were obtained from peripheral blood. This chain's CDR3 is CASSLGLAGPSSTDTQYF. The CDR3 DNA reads as TGCGCCAGCAGCTTGGGACTAGCGGGGCCTTCTAGCACAGATACGCAGTATTTT. The variable domain in full, completed from reference TRBV5-1 and TRBJ2-3, reads KAGVTQTPRYLIKTRGQQVTLSCSPISGHRSVSWYQQTPGQGLQFLFEYFSETQRNKGNFPGRFSGRQFSNSRSEMNVSTLELGDSALYLCASSLGLAGPSSTDTQYFGPGTRLTVL.